Included here is one TCR beta chain sequence, with context. Its specificity is not known. V shed 2 bases and J shed 0 bases, with 8 bases lying between them. Germline V gene sequence: CDR1 KGHSH, CDR2 LQKENI. The CDR3 sequence is 14 residues long. The record originates from a study of shared clonotypes between healthy human individuals. Study context: Aged between 18 and 49, the donors were a couple of women and three men. Findings of the study overall: With a handful of donors compared, around 5% of naive CD4 clonotypes were shared.

Donors comprised only Caucasian adults living in Nashville, Tennessee. In the original analysis: With immunoSEQ giving junction-only sequences and no quality scores, filtering differed. TCRdb's table, derived via immunoSEQ multiplex PCR, lists solely in-frame clones and lacks some. V and J calls and clone size are those listed in that table; D and trimming were worked out from the DNA. Among around 1.1 million clones listed, around three quarters were seen once. The rearrangement uses TRBV18 and TRBJ2-7; D remains unclear. Sequencing was carried out using memory CD4+ T cells from PBMCs. Subset indicated: CD45RA-negative fraction. The TCR originated in a man in his late teens or twenties in good health. Some clones in this sample may be carry-over from other donors' samples. CDR3 loop: CASSPYTNSYEQYF. The CDR3 DNA reads TGTGCCAGCTCACCATATACTAACTCCTACGAGCAGTACTTC.